Here is one TCR beta chain with its context. Which antigen it targets is not known. It has no much larger one-base neighbor in the sample; base qualities were not kept. TCRbeta CDR3 regions were amplified from genomic DNA by means of the immunoSEQ Assay, a bias-controlled multiplex PCR. As for how the authors treated the data: Nucleated cell counts per sample were estimated from amplification of reference gene primers within the assay. Sequence reads were collapsed and filtered to measure the absolute abundance of every unique TCRbeta CDR3 rearrangement. For each sample, productive Simpson clonality was calculated as the square root of Simpson's diversity index over productive rearrangements. The table was pulled from immuneACCESS by TCRdb, which kept in-frame rearrangements only. Such tables lose some clones; where checked, under half of the loss comes from unresolved V genes, and the rest has no known cause. V and J calls and clone size are given by that table; D and trimming were obtained from the DNA. The sample records approximately 200,000 clones, about 80% of which are singletons. The biggest ten clones account for 6% to 8% of the sample.

The sample belongs to a study of blood T cell repertoires in COVID-19 (dated by TCRdb to 2020 to 2021). For the wider study: The collaborator samples originated in the United States, Italy and Spain and spanned the acute and convalescent phases of COVID-19. The material from the prospective study consisted of cDNA or gDNA derived from T cells, B-cell-depleted T cells, or PBMCs. Sample metadata almost always included a de-identified subject ID, COVID-19 status, age in years and sex. The repertoires were released in a freely available public database intended as a resource for research on the immune response to SARS-CoV-2. Deeply sampled blood TCRbeta repertoires from subjects exposed to, actively infected with, or recovered from COVID-19 were included in the dataset. Where available, HLA class I and class II types were obtained from metadata supplied by the sample provider rather than from assay-based typing. The samples were drawn from the first 160 participants of the ongoing ImmuneRACE study and from some 1,300 subjects provided by 6 global collaborators.

From a lookup of the germline V gene, CDR1 and CDR2 are MGHDK and SYGVNS. Germline trimming: 0 bases from V, 2 bases from J; junction bases outside gene matches: 6. The CDR3 sequence holds 16 residues, the cysteine and phenylalanine included. The kept DNA is CDR3 alone, 48 bases in frame from the first base. The study at large found these results: How much clinical and demographic metadata was included differed by source and by participant, and the metadata was provided uncurated.

Enrolling through a virtual design, the prospective study's participants ranged in age from roughly 18 to 95 years and lived across roughly 23 United States geographic areas. In the prospective study, cohorts were assigned on the basis of participant-reported clinical history obtained from a screening survey and a study questionnaire. ImmuneRACE Cohort 3 recovered participants were defined by two consecutive negative NP/OP PCR tests, healthcare professional clearance, or symptom resolution. Each participant in the prospective study had whole blood, serum and a nasopharyngeal or oropharyngeal swab collected by mobile phlebotomists. Participants in the prospective study had the option to provide additional blood draws and questionnaires over a roughly 2-month period. Before DNA extraction, blood samples from the prospective study were shipped at room temperature or frozen.

The receptor was derived from a man in his forties who had recovered from COVID-19. The receptor chain draws on TRBV25-1 and TRBJ1-2, with TRBD1 matching 7 junction bases. Material: PBMCs or T cells enriched from blood (not recorded which). The CDR3 in this case is CASSEYGTAGNYGYTF. The DNA reads TGTGCCAGCAGTGAATACGGGACAGCCGGCAACTATGGCTACACCTTC.